The T cell receptor beta chain described here comes from a study of blood T cell repertoires in COVID-19. At the level of the study: Acute-phase and convalescent COVID-19 samples originated in the United States, Italy and Spain. The cDNA or gDNA used as material had been derived from T cells, B-cell-depleted T cells, or PBMCs.

This clone has just a few counts. Trimming took off 0 bases at V and 4 bases at J, with 17 bases between the two ends. This CDR3 comprises 17 residues. Germline V gene sequence: CDR1 SGHKS, CDR2 YYEKEE (reference sequence). In the original analysis: How many nucleated cells were present was estimated from reference gene primer amplification. The assay was immunoSEQ multiplex PCR, and TCRdb's table has in-frame clones only and misses some. Clone size and the V and J calls come from that table; the DNA yielded D and trimming. The sample gives roughly 330,000 clones, around 83% of which show up once; roughly 1.3% is in the top ten.

The chain carries TRBV5-5 and TRBJ1-3; possible D gene TRBD1, 6 bases. The source material was peripheral blood. This sequence originates from a woman between 45 and 65 years old with acute or convalescent COVID-19. CDR3 coding DNA: TGTGCCAGCAGCTTGGGGGACCGCAGGGGCGAGGGAAACACCATATATTTT. It yields the protein CASSLGDRRGEGNTIYF.